This T cell receptor beta chain was found in a study of cytomegalovirus exposure and HLA in healthy donors. Study-wide findings and caveats: Among the CMV-associated chains, a few were confirmed in vitro as specific for CMV antigens. A later analysis found TCR association rates differed by HLA locus, highest for DRB1 and lowest for HLA-C. For cytomegalovirus status, the classifier reportedly gave diagnoses with high specificity and sensitivity.

60 Vbeta and 13 Jbeta primers were used in PCR. Method: immunoSEQ multiplex PCR; TCRdb's copy keeps in-frame clones and lacks some. There are 100,000 to 150,000 clones in the sample; about 86% occur only once, and about 0.76% lies in the top ten. In regard to this clone: Its target is unknown.

The CDR3 is 13 residues long. CDR1 and CDR2 (germline): MNHEY, SVGAGI. The V gene lost 6 bases and the J gene lost 6 bases, with 11 bases spanning the gap. V usage is TRBV6-5 and J usage is TRBJ2-2, with a weak D call TRBD1 (5 bases). The sequence was collected from a young man in good health and CMV-seronegative. Input material: PBMCs. CDR3: CASRSRDSGELFF. DNA of the CDR3: TGTGCCAGCAGGTCCAGGGATTCCGGGGAGCTGTTTTTT.